The 30 T cell receptor beta chains below were found in one sample sequenced in a study of radiation and T cells in renal cell carcinoma. The time point denotes: blood 4 weeks post-SBRT, at nephrectomy. The sample's treatment: 15 Gy SBRT to primary tumor, nephrectomy 4 weeks later. Sequencing was performed with immunoSEQ multiplex PCR; in TCRdb, only in-frame clones are kept and a portion is missing. There are about 78,000 clones in the sample; around 89% occur only once, and about 5.8% lies in the top ten. Sequencing used blood, obtained from a patient whose treatment included radiotherapy and nephrectomy. The receptors originated from a woman in her seventies with renal cell carcinoma.

The chain combines TRBV18 with TRBJ2-5; possibly TRBD1 or TRBD2 for D (5 bases each). The J call may be faulty, since TRBJ2-7 better matches the DNA end. This CDR3 is built from 14 residues. In germline, CDR1 is KGHSH, CDR2 LQKENI. The CDR3 protein is CASSPLGTSYEQYF. The CDR3 nucleotides are TGTGCCAGCTCACCTCTAGGGACCTCCTACGAGCAGTACTTC.

This clone has a single count. This chain links TRBV15 with TRBJ2-2; the D is unclear. Trimming shortened V by 0 bases and J by 6 bases, and 8 bases separated the two germline ends. CDR3 size: 14 residues. CDR1 LNHNV and CDR2 YYDKDF come from the germline V gene (reference sequence). For the CDR3, the DNA is TGTGCCACCAGCAGAGATAAGGCCTCCGGGGAGCTGTTTTTT. Residues: CATSRDKASGELFF.

This clone was observed once. This chain connects TRBV5-3 to TRBJ1-4; perhaps TRBD1 as D (5 bases). TRBV5-3 is an ORF; its function is uncertain. The CDR3 extends over 15 amino acids. The V end was cut by 4 bases, the J end by 4 bases, with 14 bases between. The CDR3 is CARSPEGPGNEKLFF. In DNA form, the CDR3 reads TGTGCCAGAAGCCCCGAGGGGCCTGGTAATGAAAAACTGTTTTTT.

The rearrangement links TRBV4-2 to TRBJ1-4; 10 nucleotides agree with TRBD1. Looked up from germline, CDR1 is LGHNA and CDR2 is YNFKEQ. V was clipped by 2 bases and J by 12 bases; unmatched bases: 9. The CDR3 spans 15 residues. In nucleotides, the CDR3 is TGTGCCAGCAGCCAACCTCGACAGGGGGCATCAGAACTGTTTTTT. This codes for CASSQPRQGASELFF.

This clone appeared once. The chain recombines TRBV5-4 with TRBJ2-3, with TRBD2 matching 9 bases. Germline CDR1 and CDR2: SGHNT and YYREEE (reference sequence). The V and J ends lost 1 base and 2 bases, in that order; junction bases with no gene match: 2. This CDR3 is built from 15 residues. The chain's CDR3 is CASSLPSGDTDTQYF. In DNA form, the CDR3 reads TGTGCCAGCAGCTTGCCTAGCGGGGACACAGATACGCAGTATTTT. The full variable domain, in which reference TRBV5-4 and TRBJ2-3 provide the parts outside the CDR3, is ETGVTQSPTHLIKTRGQQVTLRCSSQSGHNTVSWYQQALGQGPQFIFQYYREEENGRGNFPPRFSGLQFPNYSSELNVNALELDDSALYLCASSLPSGDTDTQYFGPGTRLTVL.

The V call is TRBV7-8, the J call TRBJ2-5, with D perhaps TRBD2 (5 bases). CDR1 is SGHVS and CDR2 is FQNEAQ in the germline V gene. There are 14 residues in the CDR3. The ends were cut back, 5 bases at V and 1 base at J, with 11 bases in the middle. The CDR3 region is CASSPQTIQETQYF. Written as DNA, the CDR3 is TGTGCCAGCAGCCCTCAGACTATCCAAGAGACCCAGTACTTC.

This chain links TRBV6-1 with TRBJ1-6; TRBD1 agrees at 11 bases. This CDR3 comprises 16 residues. The germline gives CDR1 MNHNS, CDR2 SASEGT. Trimming removed 0 bases from V and 8 bases from J; junction bases left unmatched: 3. The CDR3 protein is CASSEARTGGHSPLHF. CDR3 nucleotides: TGTGCCAGCAGTGAAGCTCGGACAGGGGGCCATTCACCCCTCCACTTT.

This clone turned up a few times. The chain employs TRBV6-5 and TRBJ1-6; TRBD1 matches 9 bases. Germline loops: CDR1 MNHEY, CDR2 SVGAGI. V was clipped by 5 bases and J by 7 bases; unmatched bases: 3. The CDR3 runs 14 residues. The CDR3 here is CASSRTGENSPLHF. CDR3 coding DNA: TGTGCCAGCAGTCGGACAGGGGAAAATTCACCCCTCCACTTT.

The V and J genes are TRBV4-3 and TRBJ2-1, with 7 positions matching TRBD2. Per the germline V gene, CDR1 is LGHNA and CDR2 is YSLEER. The CDR3 runs to 17 residues. The V and J ends lost 1 base and 10 bases, in that order; junction bases with no gene match: 16. For the CDR3, the DNA is TGCGCCAGCAGCCAAGGTCTCGGCGGGGGTGCGGAAGAAGAGCAGTTCTTC. This gives the protein CASSQGLGGGAEEEQFF.

The chain employs TRBV2 and TRBJ2-1; 11 bases align to TRBD2. This CDR3 region has 16 residues. Germline trimming cut 3 bases from V and 3 bases from J; bases unmatched to any gene: 4. CDR1 and CDR2 (germline): SNHLY, FYNNEI. Written as DNA, the CDR3 is TGTGCCAGCAGTGAGGGACTAGCGGTACTCTACAATGAGCAGTTCTTC. Its protein is CASSEGLAVLYNEQFF.

This sequence joins TRBV11-1 and TRBJ2-7; 7 nucleotides line up with TRBD2. Unmatched junction bases numbered 12, after V lost 7 bases and J lost 0 bases. Germline V gives CDR1 SGHAT, CDR2 FQDESV (reference sequence). The CDR3 contains 16 residues. The CDR3 reads CASTKLGGPSSYEQYF. The CDR3 DNA follows: TGTGCCAGCACCAAACTGGGAGGGCCTAGCTCCTACGAGCAGTACTTC.

The sample holds one count of this clone. The chain employs TRBV5-1 and TRBJ1-2, with 9 bases fitting TRBD1. The CDR3 loop spans 15 amino acids. J lost 0 bases, V lost 1 base, and 1 base had no gene match. Germline V lookup: CDR1 SGHRS, CDR2 YFSETQ. CDR3 in amino acids: CASSLRQGANYGYTF. The CDR3 DNA is TGCGCCAGCAGCTTGCGACAGGGGGCTAACTATGGCTACACCTTC.

The chain links TRBV5-4 to TRBJ1-1; 8 bases agree with TRBD1. Germline loops: CDR1 SGHNT, CDR2 YYREEE (reference sequence). Trimming removed 0 bases from V and 3 bases from J; junction bases left unmatched: 7. This CDR3 comprises 16 residues. CDR3 in amino acids: CASSLAQAGGDTEAFF. CDR3 bases: TGTGCCAGCAGCTTGGCCCAGGCAGGGGGCGACACTGAAGCTTTCTTT.

The chain joins TRBV15 to TRBJ1-5; D is possibly TRBD1 (6 bases). From germline, CDR1 is LNHNV and CDR2 YYDKDF (reference sequence). V was trimmed by 5 bases and J by 6 bases, leaving 17 bases between them. This CDR3 region has 15 residues. In DNA, the CDR3 is TGTGCCACCAGCGCAGGGGCGGTAAGGACTCAGCCCCAGCATTTT. Protein product: CATSAGAVRTQPQHF.

Comment on this clone: The germline gene is not matched at one end of the junction; a read error may be the cause. V and J are TRBV6-5 and TRBJ2-7; weak D call: TRBD2 (6 bases). The CDR3 covers 15 residues. Germline CDR1 is MNHEY and CDR2 is SVGAGI. The CDR3 sequence is CASRTGGGKIYGQYF. In DNA, the CDR3 is TGTGCCAGCCGGACCGGGGGTGGGAAGATCTACGGGCAGTACTTC.

This clone has just a few counts. This chain links TRBV14 with TRBJ1-3; tentative D call: TRBD1 (5 bases). Per germline, CDR1 SGHDN and CDR2 FVKESK. V dropped 0 bases and J dropped 0 bases, with 15 bases sitting between them. The length of the CDR3 is 18 residues. CDR3: CASSQDFRGPYSGNTIYF. The CDR3 DNA reads TGTGCCAGCAGCCAAGATTTTCGGGGCCCCTACTCTGGAAACACCATATATTTT. Complete variable domain (other parts from reference TRBV14 and TRBJ1-3): EAGVTQFPSHSVIEKGQTVTLRCDPISGHDNLYWYRRVMGKEIKFLLHFVKESKQDESGMPNNRFLAERTGGTYSTLKVQPAELEDSGVYFCASSQDFRGPYSGNTIYFGEGSWLTVV.

V usage is TRBV7-2 and J usage is TRBJ1-1, with 9 bases aligning to TRBD1. The CDR3 has 15 residues. J was trimmed by 1 base and V by 0 bases; bases with no gene match: 0. Germline V gene data show CDR1 as SGHTA and CDR2 as FQGNSA. The CDR3 coding sequence is TGTGCCAGCAGCTTAGCGACAGGGGGGAACACTGAAGCTTTCTTT. This translates into CASSLATGGNTEAFF.

The V gene is TRBV5-1, the J gene TRBJ2-6; D tentatively fits TRBD1 or TRBD2 (5 bases each). CDR3 size: 15 residues. V was clipped by 0 bases and J by 3 bases, with 7 bases between them. CDR1 and CDR2 (germline): SGHRS, YFSETQ. The CDR3 region has the DNA TGCGCCAGCAGCTTGGTGGGGGTTGGGGCCAACGTCCTGACTTTC. Its protein product is CASSLVGVGANVLTF.

The chain recombines TRBV7-2 with TRBJ2-7; D may correspond to TRBD1 or TRBD2 (5 bases each). The CDR3 runs to 15 residues. V lost 2 bases and J lost 5, with 16 bases in between. Germline-derived CDR1 and CDR2 are SGHTA and FQGNSA. The CDR3 protein is CASSLYTPGRHEQYF. Written as DNA, the CDR3 is TGTGCCAGCAGCTTATACACCCCGGGGCGGCACGAGCAGTACTTC.

The V gene is TRBV19, the J gene TRBJ1-1; no reliable D call. Trimming shortened V by 7 bases and J by 1 base, and 13 bases separated the two germline ends. From germline, CDR1 is LNHDA and CDR2 SQIVND (reference sequence). The CDR3 is 14 residues long. CDR3 in DNA: TGTGCCAGTATGGCTGGGCCCGCGAACACTGAAGCTTTCTTT. It is translated as CASMAGPANTEAFF.

The V gene is TRBV28, the J gene TRBJ1-1, with D possibly being TRBD1 (6 bases). In germline, CDR1 is MDHEN, CDR2 SYDVKM. V lost 8 bases and J 5 bases, leaving 18 bases between the germline ends. The CDR3 is made up of 14 amino acids. CDR3 in amino acids: CASVKQGGGTEAFF. The CDR3 DNA reads TGTGCCAGCGTCAAACAGGGTGGCGGAACTGAAGCTTTCTTT.

The chain uses TRBV7-2 and TRBJ2-3, with D perhaps TRBD2 (6 bases). Germline V CDR1 and CDR2: SGHTA, FQGNSA. With 5 bases removed from V and 10 bases from J, the gap between germline ends came to 16 bases. This CDR3 has 13 residues. CDR3 in DNA: TGTGCCAGCAGCGCCGCTAGGAGGGGTGCGCAGTATTTT. Translation: CASSAARRGAQYF. Supplemented by reference TRBV7-2 and TRBJ2-3, the full variable domain reads GAGVSQSPSNKVTEKGKDVELRCDPISGHTALYWYRQSLGQGLEFLIYFQGNSAPDKSGLPSDRFSAERTGGSVSTLTIQRTQQEDSAVYLCASSAARRGAQYFGPGTRLTVL.

The chain has TRBV7-3 and TRBJ1-1; D is uncertain. Deletions cut 2 bases from V and 3 bases from J, with 16 bases between. Germline V gives CDR1 SGHTA, CDR2 FQGTGA. There are 16 residues in the CDR3. The CDR3 DNA reads TGTGCCAGCAGCTTAGGTGCCCTAGGTAGCCACACTGAAGCTTTCTTT. Encoded protein: CASSLGALGSHTEAFF.

The rearrangement joins TRBV11-3 to TRBJ2-7; D is tentatively TRBD1 or TRBD2 (5 bases each). The CDR3 has 15 residues. Looked up from germline, CDR1 is SGHNT and CDR2 is YENEEA. Trimming removed 0 bases at V and 3 bases at J, with 12 bases between. The CDR3 region is CASSLDLGGHYEQYF. In DNA, the CDR3 is TGTGCCAGCAGCTTAGACCTTGGGGGTCACTACGAGCAGTACTTC.

This clone showed up just a few times. The chain couples TRBV10-2 to TRBJ1-1, with D possibly TRBD1 on 6 matching bases. Germline CDR1 is WSHSY and CDR2 is SAAADI. The CDR3 runs 14 residues. The V end was cut by 5 bases, the J end by 0 bases, with 10 bases between. The CDR3 loop reads CASSHQGMNTEAFF. The DNA for the CDR3 is TGCGCCAGCAGTCATCAGGGGATGAACACTGAAGCTTTCTTT.

The chain has TRBV7-2 and TRBJ2-7; 9 bases map to TRBD1. J gave up 4 bases and V 5 bases, and 6 bases lay outside the gene matches. The CDR3 totals 14 residues. Germline lookup yields CDR1 SGHTA and CDR2 FQGNSA. Here the CDR3 reads CASSPPDRGYEQYF. DNA of the CDR3: TGTGCCAGCAGCCCCCCGGACAGGGGTTACGAGCAGTACTTC.

The rearrangement uses TRBV15 and TRBJ2-1; tentative D call: TRBD2 (5 bases). The CDR3 loop spans 15 amino acids. Germline loops: CDR1 LNHNV, CDR2 YYDKDF (reference sequence). V was trimmed by 0 bases and J by 1 base, leaving 7 bases between them. CDR3 sequence (DNA): TGTGCCACCAGCAGAGAGGCGGGTTCCTACAATGAGCAGTTCTTC. As protein: CATSREAGSYNEQFF.

The rearrangement joins TRBV19 to TRBJ2-2; D gene uncertain. The V end lost 5 bases, the J end lost 7 bases, and 11 bases lay between the germline ends. CDR3 length equals 13 residues. Germline V gene data show CDR1 as LNHDA and CDR2 as SQIVND (reference sequence). The CDR3, as DNA: TGTGCCAGTAGTTTGGACGGACGCGGGGAGCTGTTTTTT. Protein: CASSLDGRGELFF.

The rearrangement uses TRBV10-3 and TRBJ2-2, with TRBD2 matching 12 bases. The CDR3 is made up of 18 amino acids. CDR1 is ENHRY and CDR2 is SYGVKD in the germline V gene. Unmatched junction bases numbered 12, after V lost 6 bases and J lost 4 bases. Here the CDR3 DNA reads TGTGCCATCAGCAAGACTAGCGGGGGCCTCGGGGGCACCGGGGAGCTGTTTTTT. Its translation: CAISKTSGGLGGTGELFF.

In this sample, this clone turned up once. The chain recombines TRBV9 with TRBJ1-2; possible D gene TRBD1, 5 bases. Germline loops: CDR1 SGDLS, CDR2 YYNGEE. There are 15 residues in the CDR3. V was shortened by 3 bases and J by 0 bases, with 12 bases between the two germline ends. CDR3 residues: CASSGDGKANYGYTF. DNA for the CDR3: TGTGCCAGCAGCGGGGACGGGAAAGCTAACTATGGCTACACCTTC. The full variable domain, rest sourced from reference TRBV9 and TRBJ1-2, is DSGVTQTPKHLITATGQRVTLRCSPRSGDLSVYWYQQSLDQGLQFLIQYYNGEERAKGNILERFSAQQFPDLHSELNLSSLELGDSALYFCASSGDGKANYGYTFGSGTRLTVV.